The 31 T cell receptor beta chains listed next were all sequenced from one sample in a study of identical twins. TCRdb redid the calling of the 5' RACE reads with MiXCR, one entry per CDR3 protein. Of about 810,000 distinct CDR3 sequences listed, roughly an eighth are singletons. These data were likewise used in another study, on yellow fever vaccine responses in identical twins.

Material for sequencing was PBMCs. The origin of the receptors is a woman aged 18-29 years in good health.

The V gene is TRBV7-9, the J gene TRBJ1-1, with D maybe TRBD1 (5 bases). Germline CDR1 and CDR2: SEHNR and FQNEAQ (reference sequence). V lost 3 bases, J lost 6 bases, and 11 bases lay in between. The CDR3 runs to 13 residues. CDR3 region: CASSLRGLAEAFF. The CDR3 DNA follows: TGTGCCAGCAGCTTGAGGGGTTTGGCTGAAGCTTTCTTT.

The sample holds a few counts of this clonotype. One junction end does not reproduce the germline sequence, and a read error may be involved. The chain's CDR3 is CATSRVAGVITDTQYF. The CDR3 coding sequence is TGTGCCACCAGCCGTGTAGCGGGAGTTATAACAGATACGCAGTATTTT. The chain joins TRBV9 to TRBJ2-3; the match to TRBD2 covers 9 bases. CDR1 is SGDLS, CDR2 YYNGEE, per germline. The CDR3 has 16 amino acids.

The V and J genes are TRBV7-6 and TRBJ2-1, with D unresolved. The germline V gene has CDR1 SGHVS and CDR2 FNYEAQ. This CDR3 is built from 14 residues. V lost 1 base to trimming and J lost 5 bases, with 9 bases between them. CDR3 DNA sequence: TGTGCCAGCAGCTTAGACCAGTCCAACAATGAGCAGTTCTTC. As protein: CASSLDQSNNEQFF.

In this sample, this clonotype turned up many times. The CDR3 here is CSATSGGQTYEQYF. CDR3 DNA: TGCAGTGCTACATCAGGGGGCCAGACCTACGAGCAGTACTTC. The chain employs TRBV20-1 and TRBJ2-7; TRBD1 matches at 8 bases. V dropped 4 bases and J dropped 2; count of bases not matched to a gene: 7. The CDR3 has 14 residues. Germline CDR1 is DFQATT and CDR2 is SNEGSKA (reference sequence).

This clonotype showed up many times. V gene TRBV4-1 combines with J gene TRBJ2-3, with D possibly called TRBD1 or TRBD2 (5 bases each). The V end was cut by 1 base, the J end by 4 bases, with 12 bases between. CDR1 and CDR2 from the germline V gene are MGHRA and YSYEKL. This CDR3 has 15 amino acids. Here the CDR3 DNA reads TGCGCCAGCAGCCAAGGAGGGGTAGCTTCAGATACGCAGTATTTT. Protein: CASSQGGVASDTQYF.

This clonotype was recorded a few times. V is TRBV6-1 and J is TRBJ2-3, with 12 bases fitting TRBD2. V was pared by 3 bases and J by 3 bases, with 7 bases of the junction left unmatched. The germline gives CDR1 MNHNS, CDR2 SASEGT. The CDR3 spans 17 residues. The CDR3 is CASSDLTTSGRTDTQYF. The CDR3 region has the DNA TGTGCCAGCAGTGATCTTACGACTAGCGGGAGAACAGATACGCAGTATTTT.

This clonotype was observed a handful of times. The chain couples TRBV5-1 to TRBJ2-2; unclear D gene. Germline V gives CDR1 SGHRS, CDR2 YFSETQ. There are 14 residues in the CDR3. The ends were cut back, 0 bases at V and 4 bases at J, with 7 bases in the middle. The CDR3 protein is CASSLDWATGELFF. The CDR3 nucleotides read TGCGCCAGCAGCTTGGACTGGGCCACCGGGGAGCTGTTTTTT.

On this clonotype itself: The junction departs from germline at one end; a sequencing error may be responsible. The chain has TRBV7-3 and TRBJ2-3, with unresolved D. The CDR3 contains 16 residues. Looked up from germline, CDR1 is SGHTA and CDR2 is FQGTGA. The CDR3: CASSPSRTHNTNTQYF. DNA of the CDR3: TGTGCCAGCAGCCCCTCGCGGACCCACAACACAAATACGCAGTATTTT.

In its sample, this clonotype was seen many times. The chain joins TRBV12-3 or TRBV12-4 to TRBJ2-7; D possibly corresponds to TRBD2 (6 bases). Trimming pared 5 bases from V and 4 bases from J, leaving 18 bases between. This CDR3 has 15 amino acids. The CDR3 region has the DNA TGTGCCAGCAGTCCCCGGCGGACTACGATTTACGAGCAGTACTTC. Amino acids: CASSPRRTTIYEQYF.

The chain has TRBV4-2 and TRBJ2-1; D is possibly TRBD1 (7 bases). The germline CDR1 and CDR2 sequences are LGHNA and YNFKEQ. V dropped 8 bases and J dropped 8 bases, with 22 bases sitting between them. This CDR3 comprises 15 residues. In DNA, the CDR3 is TGTGCCAGCCAGAAGGGGGGACAGTCTTCGGATGAGCAGTTCTTC. It yields the protein CASQKGGQSSDEQFF.

There are a few counts of this clonotype. This chain uses TRBV12-3 or TRBV12-4 with TRBJ2-5, with 9 bases identical to TRBD1. The CDR3 is made up of 13 amino acids. The V and J ends lost 6 bases and 5 bases, in that order; junction bases with no gene match: 4. The CDR3 loop reads CASRRDRAETQYF. CDR3 bases: TGTGCCAGCAGACGGGACAGGGCGGAGACCCAGTACTTC.

The rearrangement links TRBV4-2 to TRBJ2-2, with 12 bases matching TRBD2. V lost 4 bases and J lost 1; bases outside the gene matches: 10. The CDR3 is 19 amino acids. In germline, CDR1 is LGHNA, CDR2 YNFKEQ. The CDR3 DNA reads TGTGCCAGCAGCCTGAATGGACTAGCGGGGCCACTGAACACCGGGGAGCTGTTTTTT. This encodes CASSLNGLAGPLNTGELFF.

This clonotype was found a few times. V and J are TRBV7-9 and TRBJ2-1, with TRBD2 identical over 7 bases. The V gene end was trimmed by 8 bases and the J gene end by 8 bases; junction bases not matched to a gene: 6. Germline V CDR1 and CDR2: SEHNR, FQNEAQ (reference sequence). The CDR3 totals 12 residues. CDR3 residues: CASPAGEDEQFF. As DNA, the CDR3 is TGTGCCAGCCCGGCGGGAGAAGATGAGCAGTTCTTC.

Concerning this clonotype: A much larger clone differs by one base, so this may be a read error. The chain links TRBV20-1 to TRBJ2-1; D unresolved. CDR3 length: 13 amino acids. Germline values: CDR1 DFQATT, CDR2 SNEGSKA (reference sequence). The CDR3 spells CSASPEAYNQQFF. Here the CDR3 DNA reads TGCAGTGCTAGTCCCGAAGCCTACAATCAGCAGTTCTTC.

In its sample, this clonotype was seen a few times. The rearrangement uses TRBV4-2 and TRBJ1-4, with unresolved D. The germline V and J ends were trimmed by 4 bases and 5 bases, with 14 bases remaining between them. CDR1 and CDR2 from the germline V gene are LGHNA and YNFKEQ. The CDR3 runs to 15 residues. The CDR3: CASSLGRQANEKLFF. CDR3 sequence (DNA): TGTGCCAGCAGCCTAGGTCGGCAAGCAAATGAAAAACTGTTTTTT.

This clonotype turned up a few times. The genes are TRBV25-1 and TRBJ2-1; 11 bases are shared with TRBD2. Unmatched junction bases numbered 8, after V lost 1 base and J lost 0 bases. This CDR3 comprises 19 residues. Per germline, CDR1 MGHDK and CDR2 SYGVNS. In DNA, the CDR3 is TGTGCCAGCAGTGAATGGGAGAATCTAGCGGGAGGCTCCTACAATGAGCAGTTCTTC. The encoded protein is CASSEWENLAGGSYNEQFF.

The chain recombines TRBV20-1 with TRBJ2-7, with D possibly matching TRBD2 (5 bases). V was shortened by 4 bases and J by 0 bases, with 10 bases between the two germline ends. The CDR3 spans 13 residues. Germline V gene data show CDR1 as DFQATT and CDR2 as SNEGSKA (reference sequence). CDR3 loop: CSAIRGFSYEQYF. Written as DNA, the CDR3 is TGCAGTGCTATCCGGGGATTCTCCTACGAGCAGTACTTC.

The chain uses TRBV6-1 and TRBJ2-1, with D possibly being TRBD1 (6 bases). The CDR3 is 14 amino acids. Germline loops: CDR1 MNHNS, CDR2 SASEGT. V shed 6 bases and J shed 5 bases, with 14 bases lying between them. This CDR3 is CASRVGGFDNEQFF. Here the CDR3 DNA reads TGTGCCAGCAGAGTAGGGGGATTCGACAATGAGCAGTTCTTC.

This clonotype was seen a handful of times. The chain combines TRBV24-1 with TRBJ2-3, with 9 bases lining up with TRBD1. The CDR3 runs to 15 residues. CDR1 and CDR2 (germline): KGHDR, SFDVKD. V was pared by 0 bases and J by 10 bases, with 7 bases of the junction left unmatched. The CDR3 DNA is TGTGCCACCAGTGATTTGCAGCCGACAGGGGGGGCGCAGTATTTT. This sequence encodes CATSDLQPTGGAQYF.

This clonotype occurred many times. J is TRBJ1-2 and V is TRBV12-3 or TRBV12-4, with a weak D call TRBD1 (6 bases). The CDR3 consists of 14 residues. The V end lost 1 base, the J end lost 4 bases, and 10 bases lay between the germline ends. This CDR3 reads CASSLGRTAYGYTF. The CDR3 nucleotides read TGTGCCAGCAGTTTAGGGAGGACAGCCTATGGCTACACCTTC.

This clonotype has only a few counts. The chain links TRBV6-1 to TRBJ1-1; D gene ambiguous. Trimming took off 6 bases at V and 2 bases at J, with 19 bases between the two ends. Germline V CDR1 and CDR2: MNHNS, SASEGT. CDR3 length: 16 residues. The CDR3 here is CASRRNLGLRNTEAFF. CDR3 bases: TGTGCCAGCAGACGAAACCTAGGACTTAGAAACACTGAAGCTTTCTTT.

The chain carries TRBV24-1 and TRBJ2-2, with D maybe TRBD1 (5 bases). CDR1 KGHDR and CDR2 SFDVKD come from the germline V gene. The CDR3 runs 17 residues. V lost 0 bases to trimming and J lost 1 base, with 11 bases between them. The CDR3: CATSDLWTPQNTGELFF. Written as DNA, the CDR3 is TGTGCCACCAGTGATTTGTGGACACCTCAGAACACCGGGGAGCTGTTTTTT.

A few counts support this clonotype. The rearrangement joins TRBV7-2 to TRBJ2-1, with D hard to call. CDR1 and CDR2 from the germline V gene are SGHTA and FQGNSA. Trimming took off 3 bases at V and 8 bases at J, with 11 bases between the two ends. The CDR3 contains 13 residues. For the CDR3, the DNA is TGTGCCAGCAGCTTGGGTTTCATGGATGAGCAGTTCTTC. It encodes CASSLGFMDEQFF.

This chain links TRBV28 with TRBJ1-3; tentatively, D is TRBD1 (5 bases). The germline V gene encodes CDR1 MDHEN and CDR2 SYDVKM. The V gene lost 3 bases and the J gene lost 0 bases, with 9 bases spanning the gap. This CDR3 comprises 15 residues. The CDR3 DNA reads TGTGCCAGCAGTTTCGGGGCCTACTCTGGAAACACCATATATTTT. Protein: CASSFGAYSGNTIYF.

This clonotype was found a few times. This chain links TRBV19 with TRBJ2-2, with D perhaps given as TRBD1 or TRBD2 (6 bases each). The V end was cut by 10 bases, the J end by 7 bases, with 19 bases between. CDR1 LNHDA and CDR2 SQIVND come from the germline V gene (reference sequence). CDR3 length: 14 amino acids. The CDR3 coding sequence is TGTGCCATCAGAAGTAGGGGGGCGGTCGGGGAGCTGTTTTTT. Translated: CAIRSRGAVGELFF.

This clonotype occurred many times. The rearrangement uses TRBV11-2 and TRBJ1-5; D uncertain. V shed 0 bases and J shed 4 bases, with 7 bases lying between them. CDR1 SGHAT and CDR2 FQNNGV come from the germline V gene. The CDR3 contains 14 residues. CDR3: CASSLDLGNQPQHF. In nucleotides, the CDR3 is TGTGCCAGCAGCTTAGATTTGGGTAATCAGCCCCAGCATTTT.

J is TRBJ2-2 and V is TRBV5-1; D possibly corresponds to TRBD2 (6 bases). CDR3 length: 15 amino acids. Germline CDR1 and CDR2: SGHRS and YFSETQ. Trimming shortened V by 6 bases and J by 0 bases, and 12 bases separated the two germline ends. The CDR3 is CASKEGTPNTGELFF. The CDR3 coding sequence is TGCGCCAGCAAGGAGGGAACCCCGAACACCGGGGAGCTGTTTTTT.

This clonotype was counted a few times. The chain recombines TRBV11-2 with TRBJ2-4, with TRBD2 identical over 7 bases. This CDR3 region has 18 residues. V lost 5 bases and J lost 5; bases outside the gene matches: 18. The germline V gene has CDR1 SGHAT and CDR2 FQNNGV. The CDR3 sequence is CASSLRTGLPIFQNIQYF. CDR3 coding DNA: TGTGCCAGCAGCCTGCGGACGGGACTACCTATTTTCCAAAACATTCAGTACTTC.

This clonotype has a count of ten or more. CDR3 DNA sequence: TGTGCCAGCAGCTCGGCGGATTCTCCAACTAATGAAAAACTGTTTTTT. Encoded protein: CASSSADSPTNEKLFF. The chain couples TRBV7-9 to TRBJ1-4; D not resolved. Trimming pared 4 bases from V and 0 bases from J, leaving 12 bases between. The germline V gene encodes CDR1 SEHNR and CDR2 FQNEAQ (reference sequence). This CDR3 is built from 16 residues. Based on the CDR3 plus reference TRBV7-9 and TRBJ1-4, the full variable domain is DTGVSQNPRHKITKRGQNVTFRCDPISEHNRLYWYRQTLGQGPEFLTYFQNEAQLEKSRLLSDRFSAERPKGSFSTLEIQRTEQGDSAMYLCASSSADSPTNEKLFFGSGTQLSVL.

This clonotype was found many times. The chain links TRBV20-1 to TRBJ2-2, with 10 bases lining up with TRBD2. Germline V CDR1 and CDR2: DFQATT, SNEGSKA (reference sequence). The CDR3 extends over 15 amino acids. The junction had 9 bases not matched to a gene; V was cut back by 5 bases and J by 6 bases. The CDR3 DNA reads as TGCAGTGCTCCCCGTCTAGCGGGAGATGCCGGGGAGCTGTTTTTT. This sequence encodes CSAPRLAGDAGELFF.

This chain joins TRBV10-3 and TRBJ2-7; 9 positions match TRBD1. CDR1 ENHRY and CDR2 SYGVKD come from the germline V gene. The length of the CDR3 is 14 residues. The V gene end was trimmed by 2 bases and the J gene end by 4 bases; junction bases not matched to a gene: 3. For the CDR3, the DNA is TGTGCCATCAGTGAGGGACAGGGGCGGTACGAGCAGTACTTC. This encodes CAISEGQGRYEQYF.